In its sample, the clone carrying this T cell receptor beta chain was seen a few times. Its antigen is unidentified. This entry belongs to a study of blood T cells in healthy people across ages. The second PCR ran about 6 to 11 cycles with a sample-barcoded 5' primer and J-beta primers. TCRdb ran MiXCR on the 5' RACE reads and lists one entry per CDR3 protein. The data contain fewer than 2,000,000 distinct CDR3 sequences, roughly 30% of them seen just once; the ten biggest clones take up about 11%. The J segment lost 5 bases and the V segment lost 4 bases, leaving 8 bases of the junction unmatched. The CDR3 totals 15 residues. Germline V gene data show CDR1 as LNHNV and CDR2 as YYDKDF (reference sequence). Study conclusions and caveats: With unsorted PBMCs, a conclusive comparison of naive versus antigen-experienced cells was not possible.

Sequences were obtained from blood. This chain connects TRBV15 to TRBJ2-1; 7 bases are a match to TRBD1. The clonotype was recovered from a woman aged 25-40 years in good health. The CDR3 spells CATSTQTGWNNEQFF. Written as DNA, the CDR3 is TGTGCCACCAGCACTCAGACAGGGTGGAACAATGAGCAGTTCTTC. The full variable domain, completed using reference TRBV15 and TRBJ2-1, is DAMVIQNPRYQVTQFGKPVTLSCSQTLNHNVMYWYQQKSSQAPKLLFHYYDKDFNNEADTPDNFQSRRPNTSFCFLDIRSPGLGDTAMYLCATSTQTGWNNEQFFGPGTRLTVL.